This T cell receptor beta chain is drawn from a study of breast tumors, draining lymph nodes, adjacent tissues (dated by TCRdb to 2016 to 2017). At the level of the whole study: Breast cancer patients provided tumor, adjacent nontumor tissue and axillary lymph nodes, and the study compared the TCR beta repertoires across these three sources. In human breast cancer, the study set out to assess how tumor, surrounding tissue and draining lymph node repertoires relate to one another and whether T cells might be exchanged between them.

The adjacent samples were made up of nontumor breast tissue around the tumor. This sample was sequenced with an Illumina HiSeq 2000. TCR beta chain libraries were generated through multiplex PCR amplification. High-throughput sequencing was used to analyze the amplified TCR beta chain products. The public reads were run again by TCRdb, first through fastp at Q25 and then through MiXCR, and only productive beta chains were kept. Rows with a matching CDR3 protein are joined into one entry that keeps the most common DNA and genes. Here the sample has more than 10,000 distinct CDR3 sequences; approximately 62% occur a single time. Together, the top ten hold approximately 49% of the sample. Points on this clonotype: Its recognized antigen is unknown. Base qualities were left out, and no much larger clone turns up one base away.

Beyond this particular receptor, the publication reports: A scenario in which most tumor T cells derive from the lymph node and then expand within tumor tissue was judged to be consistent with the data. The conclusion that tumor T cells originate in lymph nodes was framed as consistent with a hypothesis rather than directly demonstrated. Tumor T-cell repertoires showed less diversity than lymph node repertoires and more diversity than nontumor tissue repertoires, and tumor T-cell repertoires showed preferential V and J gene usage. In luminal-like breast cancer, tumor and nontumor tissue repertoires resembled each other significantly more than in basal-like breast cancer.

V is shortened by 4 bases, J by 1 base, and the region joining them spans 14 bases. The CDR3 runs 16 residues from the cysteine to the phenylalanine. Only CDR3 DNA is held: 48 bases, read in frame from base 1. The germline V gene (reference sequence) provides CDR1 SEHNR and CDR2 FQNEAQ. Sequenced: tumor-adjacent breast tissue. This clonotype was obtained from a female donor with breast cancer. Some clones in this sample may be carry-over from other donors' samples. The chain is made from TRBV7-9 and TRBJ2-1; the D segment could be TRBD2, given 5 matching bases. The nucleotide sequence reads as follows: TGTGCCAGCAGCTATTCCCCAGGACTTTCCTACAATGAGCAGTTCTTC. Its protein is CASSYSPGLSYNEQFF.